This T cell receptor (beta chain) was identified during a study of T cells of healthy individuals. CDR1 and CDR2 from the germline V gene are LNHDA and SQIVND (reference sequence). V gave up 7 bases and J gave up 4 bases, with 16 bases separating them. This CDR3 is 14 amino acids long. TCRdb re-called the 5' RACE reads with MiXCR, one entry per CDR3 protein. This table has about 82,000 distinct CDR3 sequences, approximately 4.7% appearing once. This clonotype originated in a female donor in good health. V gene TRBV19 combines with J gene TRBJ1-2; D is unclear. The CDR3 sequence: CASIPTDTFYGYTF. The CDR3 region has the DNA TGTGCCAGTATCCCAACGGATACCTTCTATGGCTACACCTTC.